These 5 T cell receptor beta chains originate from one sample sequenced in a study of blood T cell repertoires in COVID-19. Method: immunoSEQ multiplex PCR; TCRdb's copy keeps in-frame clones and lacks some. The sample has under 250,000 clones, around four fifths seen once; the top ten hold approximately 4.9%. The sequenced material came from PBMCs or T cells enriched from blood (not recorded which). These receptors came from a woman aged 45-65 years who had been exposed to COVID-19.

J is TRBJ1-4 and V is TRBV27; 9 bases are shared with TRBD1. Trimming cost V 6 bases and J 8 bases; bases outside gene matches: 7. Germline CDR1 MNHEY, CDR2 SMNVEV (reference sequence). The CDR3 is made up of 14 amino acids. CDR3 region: CASRLQGAGEKLFF. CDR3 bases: TGTGCCAGCAGACTACAGGGGGCTGGGGAAAAACTGTTTTTT.

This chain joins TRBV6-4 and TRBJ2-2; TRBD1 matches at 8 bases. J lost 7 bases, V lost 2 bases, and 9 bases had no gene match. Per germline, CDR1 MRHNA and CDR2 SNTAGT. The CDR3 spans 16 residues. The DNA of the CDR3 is TGTGCCAGCAGTGACCTCGGACAGGGAGGTAGCGGGGAGCTGTTTTTT. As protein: CASSDLGQGGSGELFF.

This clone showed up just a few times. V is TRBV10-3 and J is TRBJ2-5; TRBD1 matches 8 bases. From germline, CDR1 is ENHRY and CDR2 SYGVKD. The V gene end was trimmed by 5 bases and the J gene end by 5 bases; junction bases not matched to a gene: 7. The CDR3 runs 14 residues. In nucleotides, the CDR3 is TGTGCCATCAGTACACAGGGGGAGAGGGAGACCCAGTACTTC. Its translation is CAISTQGERETQYF.

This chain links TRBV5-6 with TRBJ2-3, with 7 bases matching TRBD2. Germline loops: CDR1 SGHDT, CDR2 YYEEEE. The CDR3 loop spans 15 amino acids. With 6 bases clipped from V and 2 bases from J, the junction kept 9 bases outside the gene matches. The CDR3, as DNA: TGTGCCAGCACTAGAGGACTAGGGGCCACAGATACGCAGTATTTT. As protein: CASTRGLGATDTQYF.

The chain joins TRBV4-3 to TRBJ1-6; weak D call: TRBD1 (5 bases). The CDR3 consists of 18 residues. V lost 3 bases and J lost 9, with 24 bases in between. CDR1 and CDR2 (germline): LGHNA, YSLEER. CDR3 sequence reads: CASSHLPMGGDSFSPLHF. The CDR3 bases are TGCGCCAGCAGCCACCTCCCAATGGGGGGTGATTCTTTTTCACCCCTCCACTTT.